The rows below give T cell receptor beta chains drawn from one sample of a study of T cell changes during pregnancy in multiple sclerosis. The table came from immunoSEQ multiplex PCR; TCRdb's copy has only in-frame clones and leaves some out. The table records under 15,000 clones, approximately 90% of them present only once. The input for sequencing was CD8+ T cells from peripheral blood mononuclear cells, taken in the second trimester of pregnancy. All receptors derive from a female donor in good health, enrolled as a control in a pregnancy study. The CDR3 runs from the conserved cysteine through the conserved F or W. D genes are given only for firm matches.

TRBV13	TRBD1	TRBJ1-6	CASSPSGQTNSPLHF
TRBV5-1	-	TRBJ2-3	CASSLEAGRTDTQYF
TRBV2	-	TRBJ2-1	CASSDSGGGVYNEQFF
TRBV27	TRBD1	TRBJ1-1	CASSLIRDRGNTEAFF
TRBV4-3	-	TRBJ1-1	CASSQGALGTGNTEAFF
TRBV7-9	TRBD2	TRBJ2-1	CASSLVGLAYNEQFF
TRBV5-6	-	TRBJ2-5	CASSLGGRETQYF
TRBV27	-	TRBJ1-2	CASKSGFYGYTF
TRBV4-3	-	TRBJ2-2	CASSQERGLVRDWTGELFF
TRBV10-3	-	TRBJ2-7	CAITKEGSPYEQYF
TRBV2	-	TRBJ1-1	CASSEVWEGATEAFF
TRBV25-1	TRBD1	TRBJ1-1	CASSAYYRGSTEAFF
TRBV6-1	TRBD1	TRBJ2-3	CASSESTGGTDTQYF
TRBV7-6	TRBD2	TRBJ2-1	CASSFRGAGDFDEQFF
TRBV13	TRBD2	TRBJ2-1	CASSSRLAGGQSSYNEQFF
TRBV6-4	-	TRBJ2-3	CASSDSTDSSTDTQYF
TRBV27	TRBD1	TRBJ1-1	CASSLFRGDTEAFF
TRBV19	-	TRBJ1-6	CASSIREHGEPLHF
TRBV5-1	TRBD1	TRBJ1-4	CASSWETGPGEKLFF
TRBV19	-	TRBJ2-2	CASIFGNTGELFF
TRBV5-4	-	TRBJ2-1	CASRRDSHEQFF
TRBV5-1	TRBD1	TRBJ1-1	CAARGQGDEAFF
TRBV4-3	-	TRBJ2-2	CASSHVQDSRTGELFF
TRBV14	TRBD2	TRBJ2-7	CASSQDHKAGGLYEQYF
TRBV7-9	-	TRBJ1-1	CASSSGGFEAFF
TRBV5-8	-	TRBJ2-1	CASSLGWATYNEQFF
TRBV6-5	TRBD1	TRBJ1-1	CASSTRTGDTEAFF
TRBV6-1	TRBD2	TRBJ2-7	CASSEEGGGAFEQYF
TRBV15	TRBD2	TRBJ2-2	CATSRRRRGAKTGELFF
TRBV19	-	TRBJ2-7	CASSMSRTPPYEQYF
TRBV11-2	-	TRBJ2-7	CASSLGRGQREQYF
TRBV7-9	-	TRBJ2-1	CASSLRSSSWGGEQFF
TRBV9	TRBD2	TRBJ2-5	CASSTSGGEETQYF
TRBV29-1	-	TRBJ2-5	CSVEQIGQQETQYF
TRBV4-3	TRBD2	TRBJ2-3	CASSQPFRTSGGEDTQYF
TRBV9	-	TRBJ2-7	CASSVGGDPREQYF
TRBV9	-	TRBJ1-1	CASSVEAGGDTEAFF
TRBV5-1	TRBD1	TRBJ2-7	CASSLIGTGGYEQYF
TRBV9	-	TRBJ2-7	CASSVGSKRIPYEQYF
TRBV15	-	TRBJ1-6	CATKNGSIYNSPLHF
TRBV9	-	TRBJ2-5	CASSVEGGETQYF
TRBV11-2	TRBD2	TRBJ2-1	CASSFTGRARNEQFF
TRBV13	TRBD2	TRBJ2-1	CASRGLAEGDNEQFF
TRBV4-3	TRBD1	TRBJ2-3	CASSQEWGQGADTQYF
TRBV9	-	TRBJ2-1	CASSSSGVSTEQFF
TRBV4-3	TRBD2	TRBJ2-3	CASSQTLAGVTDTQYF
TRBV7-8	TRBD2	TRBJ2-3	CASSATGGRAGTDTQYF
TRBV4-3	-	TRBJ1-5	CASSQTYGPQPQHF
TRBV19	-	TRBJ1-2	CASSIRRDGGADGYTF
TRBV7-9	-	TRBJ2-5	CASSLETRETQYF
TRBV19	-	TRBJ1-1	CASSTQKNTEAFF
TRBV27	-	TRBJ2-2	CASSLPSGGELFF
TRBV7-8	-	TRBJ2-7	CASSSRTALGEQYF
TRBV9	-	TRBJ1-1	CASGVSRQGYTEAFF
TRBV5-1	-	TRBJ1-3	CASSLNQAGAGNTIYF
TRBV6-1	-	TRBJ2-5	CASSEGLLRGQETQYF
TRBV6-5	TRBD2	TRBJ2-2	CASSYSREGNTGELFF